This entry lists 15 T cell receptor beta chains sequenced from one sample in a study of graft-versus-host responses after intestinal transplantation. Generated by immunoSEQ multiplex PCR, the TCRdb table keeps only in-frame clones and is missing some. The sample contains some 19,000 clones, around 41% of which appear only once. There were about 200,000 CFSE-labeled responder cells plated together with about 200,000 irradiated, violet-dye-labeled stimulator cells. The sample consisted of alloreactive CD8+ T cells from a mixed lymphocyte reaction culture, taken before intestinal transplant. As to subset: CFSE-low proliferating T cells sorted from approximately 6-day pre-transplant mixed lymphocyte reaction (GvH or HvG direction). The receptors here all came from a human patient who received an intestinal transplant.

The CDR3 region is CASTTLWDRDLTGELFF. CDR3 nucleotide sequence: TGCGCCAGCACCACTCTTTGGGACAGGGATTTGACCGGGGAGCTGTTTTTT. This chain joins TRBV5-1 and TRBJ2-2; 9 bases are a match to TRBD1. Germline V gene data show CDR1 as SGHRS and CDR2 as YFSETQ. The CDR3 has 17 amino acids. V trimming: 6 bases; J trimming: 5 bases; junction bases outside the gene matches: 14.

The CDR3 nucleotides are TGTGCCAGCACCGTTGGGGGAAGTTATGGCTACACCTTC. It is translated as CASTVGGSYGYTF. The V call is TRBV5-5, the J call TRBJ1-2; possible D gene TRBD1, 5 bases. The V end was cut by 6 bases, the J end by 5 bases, with 14 bases between. Germline CDR1 SGHKS, CDR2 YYEKEE (reference sequence). The CDR3 has 13 residues.

In its sample, this clone is medium-sized. The chain couples TRBV4-1 to TRBJ2-7; maybe TRBD2 (5 bases). The CDR3 has 16 amino acids. The germline CDR1 and CDR2 sequences are MGHRA and YSYEKL. Trimming removed 3 bases at V and 1 base at J, with 16 bases between. The CDR3 nucleotides are TGCGCCAGCAGCCAGGGCGCCGGGATCAATTCCTACGAGCAGTACTTC. Its translation is CASSQGAGINSYEQYF.

A few counts support this clone. The rearrangement uses TRBV2 and TRBJ2-2; TRBD2 matches at 11 bases. The V and J ends lost 5 bases and 4 bases, in that order; junction bases with no gene match: 3. From germline, CDR1 is SNHLY and CDR2 FYNNEI. CDR3 length: 15 amino acids. The CDR3 DNA follows: TGTGCCAGCAGTACCGGGACTAGCGGCACCGGGGAGCTGTTTTTT. It encodes CASSTGTSGTGELFF.

This clone was counted a few times. The chain uses TRBV5-1 and TRBJ2-1, with D perhaps assigned TRBD1 or TRBD2 (5 bases each). The V end was cut by 4 bases, the J end by 3 bases, with 14 bases between. The V gene's germline CDR1 is SGHRS and CDR2 YFSETQ. The CDR3 contains 15 residues. The chain's CDR3 is CASSLGVAGYNEQFF. CDR3 nucleotide sequence: TGCGCCAGCAGCCTGGGGGTAGCTGGCTACAATGAGCAGTTCTTC.

The V gene is TRBV6-5, the J gene TRBJ2-1; 9 bases agree with TRBD2. V gave up 6 bases and J gave up 10 bases; unmatched junction bases: 10. Germline CDR1 MNHEY, CDR2 SVGAGI. The length of the CDR3 is 14 residues. The CDR3 DNA is TGTGCCAGCAGACCCCTAGCGGGGCCTGGGGAGCAGTTCTTC. Translation gives CASRPLAGPGEQFF.

The V gene is TRBV13, the J gene TRBJ1-1, with 8 positions matching TRBD1. With V trimmed by 3 bases and J by 7 bases, 7 bases remained unmatched. The CDR3 runs to 14 residues. Germline V lookup: CDR1 PRHDT, CDR2 FYEKMQ (reference sequence). Here the CDR3 DNA reads TGTGCCAGCAGCTTCCAGGGGGCGATCGGTGAAGCTTTCTTT. Its protein product is CASSFQGAIGEAFF.

This rearrangement joins TRBV5-1 to TRBJ1-3, with D hard to call. Germline-derived CDR1 and CDR2 are SGHRS and YFSETQ. V was pared by 0 bases and J by 0 bases, with 10 bases between. The CDR3 has 16 residues. The CDR3 nucleotides read TGCGCCAGCAGCTTGGTCGCACTAACCTCTGGAAACACCATATATTTT. Its protein is CASSLVALTSGNTIYF.

V is TRBV18 and J is TRBJ1-5, with TRBD1 as a possible D gene (6 bases). Trimming left V 6 bases short and J 0 bases short, with 12 bases between. The germline gives CDR1 KGHSH, CDR2 LQKENI. The CDR3 sequence is 15 residues long. The CDR3 protein is CASSPDSYSNQPQHF. CDR3 nucleotides: TGTGCCAGCTCGCCGGACAGTTATAGCAATCAGCCCCAGCATTTT.

The V call is TRBV7-6, the J call TRBJ2-7; unclear D gene. This CDR3 has 13 residues. V lost 0 bases to trimming and J lost 2 bases, with 5 bases between them. In germline, CDR1 is SGHVS, CDR2 FNYEAQ. The CDR3 coding sequence is TGTGCCAGCAGCTTAGCGGAGACCTACGAGCAGTACTTC. Amino acids: CASSLAETYEQYF.

A few counts support this clone. This chain uses TRBV7-9 with TRBJ2-1; D may correspond to TRBD1 or TRBD2 (5 bases each). The V and J ends lost 5 bases and 6 bases respectively, with 17 bases between them. Germline V gives CDR1 SEHNR, CDR2 FQNEAQ (reference sequence). The CDR3 loop spans 15 amino acids. This CDR3 is CASSPLRVGGNEQFF. DNA for the CDR3: TGTGCCAGCAGCCCCCTCAGGGTAGGAGGCAATGAGCAGTTCTTC. The variable domain in full, completed from reference TRBV7-9 and TRBJ2-1, reads DTGVSQNPRHKITKRGQNVTFRCDPISEHNRLYWYRQTLGQGPEFLTYFQNEAQLEKSRLLSDRFSAERPKGSFSTLEIQRTEQGDSAMYLCASSPLRVGGNEQFFGPGTRLTVL.

The rearrangement uses TRBV6-5 and TRBJ1-2; D call uncertain. V lost 2 bases and J 1 base, leaving 2 bases between the germline ends. Germline assignment: CDR1 MNHEY and CDR2 SVGAGI. The CDR3 spans 12 residues. This chain's CDR3 is CASSYNNYGYTF. In nucleotides, the CDR3 is TGTGCCAGCAGTTACAATAACTATGGCTACACCTTC.

This clone has just a few counts. The chain is built from TRBV10-3 and TRBJ2-3; D is uncertain. This CDR3 has 14 amino acids. V was clipped by 7 bases and J by 2 bases, with 13 bases between them. Germline V gene lookup returns CDR1 ENHRY and CDR2 SYGVKD. The CDR3 DNA reads TGTGCCATCATGGAAGGGCCGCTCACAGATACGCAGTATTTT. It codes for CAIMEGPLTDTQYF.

The rearrangement joins TRBV6-5 to TRBJ1-5, with 8 bases identical to TRBD1. The V segment lost 6 bases and the J segment 2 bases; nucleotides outside the gene matches: 3. Germline values: CDR1 MNHEY, CDR2 SVGAGI. This CDR3 has 14 amino acids. The CDR3 sequence is CASRPTGGNQPQHF. DNA of the CDR3: TGTGCCAGCAGGCCGACAGGGGGCAATCAGCCCCAGCATTTT.

This clone occurred a few times. The genes are TRBV19 and TRBJ2-3; D gene unclear. V was shortened by 3 bases and J by 6 bases, with 4 bases between the two germline ends. CDR1 and CDR2 from the germline V gene are LNHDA and SQIVND (reference sequence). The CDR3 length is 11 residues. CDR3 DNA sequence: TGTGCCAGTAGTATGTTGGATACGCAGTATTTT. Residues: CASSMLDTQYF. Together with reference TRBV19 and TRBJ2-3, the CDR3 gives the full variable domain: DGGITQSPKYLFRKEGQNVTLSCEQNLNHDAMYWYRQDPGQGLRLIYYSQIVNDFQKGDIAEGYSVSREKKESFPLTVTSAQKNPTAFYLCASSMLDTQYFGPGTRLTVL.